This T cell receptor beta chain was observed in a study of response to subunit inactivated influenza vaccine (dated by TCRdb to 2017 to 2018). For the wider study: To follow how T cells responded to a trivalent subunit inactivated influenza vaccine, the researchers relied on deep quantitative profiling of the T cell receptor repertoire.

Study-wide findings and limitations: It was suggested by the authors that each seasonal influenza vaccination may recruit only a limited number of new T cells.

Library preparation employed RT-PCR. For sequencing, an Illumina HiSeq 2500 was employed. TCRdb passed the public sequencing reads through fastp at Q25 and MiXCR, retaining productive beta sequences. CDR3 protein sequences are deduplicated, and each keeps its most common genes and DNA. The sample data list fewer than 600,000 distinct CDR3 sequences, and 7.2% of these were observed just once. Less than 15% of the sample is held by the ten biggest clonotypes. On this clonotype: The specificity of this receptor is unknown. No base-level quality is on record; no much larger clone is a single base apart.

CDR1 and CDR2, looked up from the germline V gene, are SGHAT and FQNNGV. The CDR3 covers 15 residues, taking in both the cysteine and the phenylalanine. Only the CDR3 DNA is retained, 45 bases long and in frame from the first base. Cut back by 1 base and 5 bases, the V and J ends lie 14 bases apart. This receptor chain uses TRBV11-2 and TRBJ2-5; there is no confident call for the D gene. This receptor was obtained from a man aged 50-75 years who received an inactivated influenza vaccine. Donor details come from another sample of the same person, matched by shared clones. The sequenced sample was PBMCs from blood, obtained approximately 25 months after vaccination. Here the CDR3 is given as CASSLGPDPWETQYF. The sequenced DNA: TGTGCCAGCAGCTTAGGTCCGGACCCTTGGGAGACCCAGTACTTC.